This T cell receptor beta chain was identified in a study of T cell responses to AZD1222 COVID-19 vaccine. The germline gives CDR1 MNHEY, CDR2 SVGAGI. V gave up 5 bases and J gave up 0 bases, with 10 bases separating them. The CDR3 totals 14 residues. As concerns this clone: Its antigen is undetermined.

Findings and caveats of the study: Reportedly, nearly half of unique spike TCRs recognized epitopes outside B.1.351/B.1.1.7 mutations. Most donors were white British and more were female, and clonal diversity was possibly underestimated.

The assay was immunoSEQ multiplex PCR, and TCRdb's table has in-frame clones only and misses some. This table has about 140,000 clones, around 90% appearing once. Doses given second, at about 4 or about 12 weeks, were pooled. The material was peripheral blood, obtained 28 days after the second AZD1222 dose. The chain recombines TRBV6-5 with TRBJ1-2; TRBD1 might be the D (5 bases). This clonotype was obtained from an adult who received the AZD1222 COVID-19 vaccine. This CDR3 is CASSRDHPNYGYTF. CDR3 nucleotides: TGTGCCAGCAGTCGGGACCACCCTAACTATGGCTACACCTTC.